The 23 T cell receptor beta chains below come from one sample, sequenced in a study of cytomegalovirus exposure and HLA in healthy donors. 60 Vbeta and 13 Jbeta primers were used in PCR. The repertoire was sequenced with immunoSEQ multiplex PCR; TCRdb's copy has only in-frame clones and lacks some. The sample has approximately 61,000 clones, about 80% seen once. The specimen was PBMCs. These receptors were obtained from a man aged 45 to 65 in good health and CMV-seropositive.

This clone has only a few counts. The chain couples TRBV5-1 to TRBJ2-7; 7 nucleotides align to TRBD1. Germline CDR1 SGHRS, CDR2 YFSETQ. The CDR3 runs 15 residues. V dropped 4 bases and J dropped 0; count of bases not matched to a gene: 7. The CDR3: CASSRTGTDSYEQYF. The DNA for the CDR3 is TGCGCCAGCAGCAGAACCGGGACAGACTCCTACGAGCAGTACTTC.

The chain recombines TRBV28 with TRBJ1-4; possible D gene TRBD1, 6 bases. V was shortened by 6 bases and J by 3 bases, with 11 bases between the two germline ends. CDR3 length: 14 residues. CDR1 MDHEN and CDR2 SYDVKM come from the germline V gene. The CDR3 reads CASRPQGSNEKLFF. The CDR3 DNA is TGTGCCAGCAGACCGCAGGGGTCTAATGAAAAACTGTTTTTT.

The chain recombines TRBV14 with TRBJ1-5; TRBD1 matches at 9 bases. Germline assignment: CDR1 SGHDN and CDR2 FVKESK. V lost 4 bases and J lost 4; bases outside the gene matches: 2. This CDR3 is built from 14 residues. This CDR3 reads CASSLGTGNQPQHF. The DNA for the CDR3 is TGTGCCAGCAGCCTGGGGACAGGGAATCAGCCCCAGCATTTT. Full variable domain (remainder filled in from reference TRBV14 and TRBJ1-5): EAGVTQFPSHSVIEKGQTVTLRCDPISGHDNLYWYRRVMGKEIKFLLHFVKESKQDESGMPNNRFLAERTGGTYSTLKVQPAELEDSGVYFCASSLGTGNQPQHFGDGTRLSIL.

This clone was observed a few times. The genes are TRBV6-5 and TRBJ1-2; maybe TRBD1 (5 bases). This CDR3 region has 13 residues. Trimming took off 5 bases at V and 6 bases at J, with 13 bases between the two ends. Germline CDR1 is MNHEY and CDR2 is SVGAGI. CDR3 sequence reads: CASSPTGANGYTF. The CDR3 coding sequence is TGTGCCAGCAGTCCTACAGGAGCCAATGGCTACACCTTC.

The chain has TRBV28 and TRBJ2-7; 8 nucleotides align to TRBD1. V lost 5 bases and J lost 3; bases outside the gene matches: 6. The length of the CDR3 is 14 residues. Germline V gene data show CDR1 as MDHEN and CDR2 as SYDVKM. The CDR3 loop is CASSKAGGRYEQYF. CDR3 in DNA: TGTGCCAGCAGTAAGGCAGGGGGCCGCTACGAGCAGTACTTC.

The chain is built from TRBV5-6 and TRBJ2-6; D might be TRBD1 (5 bases). Germline CDR1 and CDR2: SGHDT and YYEEEE. The V end lost 1 base, the J end lost 2 bases, and 13 bases lay between the germline ends. The CDR3 sequence is 17 residues long. This CDR3 reads CASSLSQGQPGANVLTF. The CDR3 DNA sequence: TGTGCCAGCAGCTTGTCCCAGGGTCAACCTGGGGCCAACGTCCTGACTTTC.

The V call is TRBV9, the J call TRBJ2-1; tentative D call: TRBD2 (6 bases). Trimming removed 0 bases from V and 4 bases from J, with 14 bases in between. Germline-derived CDR1 and CDR2 are SGDLS and YYNGEE. This CDR3 spans 16 amino acids. The CDR3 loop reads CASSVATGVGYNEQFF. The CDR3 DNA follows: TGTGCCAGCAGCGTAGCTACGGGGGTAGGATACAATGAGCAGTTCTTC.

This clone showed up just a few times. The chain is built from TRBV11-2 and TRBJ2-7; D gene unclear. V was shortened by 2 bases and J by 1 base, with 3 bases between the two germline ends. CDR1 and CDR2 (germline): SGHAT, FQNNGV. The CDR3 runs 12 residues. The CDR3: CASSLQSYEQYF. DNA of the CDR3: TGTGCCAGCAGCTTACAGTCCTACGAGCAGTACTTC.

Of note for this clone: Only one base separates this from a far larger clonotype, so it likely reflects a read error. CDR3 nucleotides: TGTGCCAGCAGCCCCCAGGGGCCCAGCTCCTACGAGCAGTACTTC. The encoded protein is CASSPQGPSSYEQYF. The chain links TRBV27 to TRBJ2-7; tentative D call: TRBD1 (6 bases). The V end lost 6 bases, the J end lost 0 bases, and 15 bases lay between the germline ends. CDR3 length equals 15 residues. The V gene's germline CDR1 is MNHEY and CDR2 SMNVEV (reference sequence).

J is TRBJ2-3 and V is TRBV19; D is undetermined. CDR1 is LNHDA, CDR2 SQIVND, per germline (reference sequence). The CDR3 runs 14 residues. Deletions cut 9 bases from V and 0 bases from J, with 13 bases between. The CDR3 DNA follows: TGTGCCAGCGCGTCGTATACTAGCACAGATACGCAGTATTTT. It encodes CASASYTSTDTQYF. Variable domain in full (rest from reference TRBV19 and TRBJ2-3): DGGITQSPKYLFRKEGQNVTLSCEQNLNHDAMYWYRQDPGQGLRLIYYSQIVNDFQKGDIAEGYSVSREKKESFPLTVTSAQKNPTAFYLCASASYTSTDTQYFGPGTRLTVL.

The chain recombines TRBV19 with TRBJ2-2; D perhaps matches TRBD1 (6 bases). CDR1 is LNHDA, CDR2 SQIVND, per germline (reference sequence). Between the trimmed V and J ends, which lost 7 bases and 5 bases, there was a span of 29 bases. The CDR3 totals 19 residues. CDR3 in DNA: TGTGCCAGTAAGAGGGCCGCAAAGGACAGCCTTTCGTTGACCGGGGAGCTGTTTTTT. Translation gives CASKRAAKDSLSLTGELFF.

This chain joins TRBV7-9 and TRBJ2-7, with 7 positions matching TRBD1. Germline lookup yields CDR1 SEHNR and CDR2 FQNEAQ (reference sequence). With 6 bases clipped from V and 2 bases from J, the junction kept 4 bases outside the gene matches. The CDR3 is made up of 13 amino acids. The CDR3 nucleotides read TGTGCCAGCAGTTCGGGACAGCCCTACGAGCAGTACTTC. This encodes CASSSGQPYEQYF.

The rearrangement joins TRBV7-9 to TRBJ2-1; unclear D gene. The V and J ends lost 5 bases and 6 bases respectively, with 11 bases between them. CDR1 is SEHNR, CDR2 FQNEAQ, per germline (reference sequence). This CDR3 has 13 amino acids. As DNA, the CDR3 is TGTGCCAGCAGCGCCCGGGTCCTCAATGAGCAGTTCTTC. Translated, it gives CASSARVLNEQFF.

The chain uses TRBV30 and TRBJ2-4, with a weak D call TRBD1 (6 bases). Trimming cost V 2 bases and J 2 bases, with 10 bases left between them. This CDR3 has 14 amino acids. Germline CDR1 is GTSNPN and CDR2 is SVGIG (reference sequence). The CDR3 protein is CAWSLDSSKNIQYF. DNA of the CDR3: TGTGCCTGGAGTTTGGACAGTTCCAAAAACATTCAGTACTTC. Filled out from reference TRBV30 and TRBJ2-4, the complete variable domain reads SQTIHQWPATLVQPVGSPLSLECTVEGTSNPNLYWYRQAAGRGLQLLFYSVGIGQISSEVPQNLSASRPQDRQFILSSKKLLLSDSGFYLCAWSLDSSKNIQYFGAGTRLSVL.

This clone was recorded a few times. The V call is TRBV5-6, the J call TRBJ2-5; possible D gene TRBD1, 6 bases. CDR3 length: 15 amino acids. Germline CDR1 reads SGHDT; CDR2 reads YYEEEE. The V end was cut by 1 base, the J end by 0 bases, with 10 bases between. The chain's CDR3 is CASSLPTGNQETQYF. The CDR3, as DNA: TGTGCCAGCAGCTTGCCTACAGGGAACCAAGAGACCCAGTACTTC.

This chain joins TRBV25-1 and TRBJ1-2, with D possibly being TRBD1 (6 bases). V lost 2 bases to trimming and J lost 0 bases, with 10 bases between them. Germline lookup yields CDR1 MGHDK and CDR2 SYGVNS. The CDR3 runs 15 residues. The CDR3 protein is CASSEGGATNYGYTF. The DNA for the CDR3 is TGTGCCAGCAGTGAAGGGGGGGCCACTAACTATGGCTACACCTTC.

V is TRBV28 and J is TRBJ1-5; D remains unclear. CDR1 is MDHEN, CDR2 SYDVKM, per germline. The CDR3 sequence is 16 residues long. Trimming cost V 6 bases and J 6 bases, with 21 bases left between them. The CDR3 bases are TGTGCCAGCAGACCCCCCGGTACAGCGGGCATTCAGCCCCAGCATTTT. It translates to CASRPPGTAGIQPQHF.

The chain links TRBV6-5 to TRBJ2-7; TRBD2 might be the D (6 bases). Germline V CDR1 and CDR2: MNHEY, SVGAGI. V shed 2 bases and J shed 6 bases, with 11 bases lying between them. CDR3 length equals 13 residues. The CDR3, as DNA: TGTGCCAGCAGTTACATGACTAGTGGCGAGCAGTACTTC. Protein sequence: CASSYMTSGEQYF.

The chain recombines TRBV7-6 with TRBJ2-5; D call uncertain. The germline CDR1 and CDR2 sequences are SGHVS and FNYEAQ. The CDR3 totals 13 residues. V shed 0 bases and J shed 5 bases, with 7 bases lying between them. The CDR3 protein is CASSLATRETQYF. DNA of the CDR3: TGTGCCAGCAGCTTAGCTACTCGGGAGACCCAGTACTTC.

This chain connects TRBV29-1 to TRBJ1-1; no clear D. The CDR3 is 11 amino acids. The V end lost 4 bases, the J end lost 3 bases, and 6 bases lay between the germline ends. CDR1 SQVTM and CDR2 ANQGSEA come from the germline V gene. The CDR3 region is CSVGRHTEAFF. CDR3 DNA sequence: TGCAGCGTTGGGAGACACACTGAAGCTTTCTTT.

V gene TRBV2 combines with J gene TRBJ2-7; 11 nucleotides align to TRBD1. V lost 6 bases, J lost 4 bases, and 11 bases stayed unmatched. Germline CDR1 and CDR2: SNHLY and FYNNEI. CDR3 length: 16 amino acids. The CDR3 DNA reads TGTGCCAGCAGCGCTGGGACAGGGGGAGGAGGGTACGAGCAGTACTTC. It encodes CASSAGTGGGGYEQYF.

As for this clone: This may arise from a read error, as a much more abundant clone is one base away. The rearrangement links TRBV6-1 to TRBJ2-6, with a possible D match to TRBD2 (5 bases). The CDR3 consists of 15 residues. In germline, CDR1 is MNHNS, CDR2 SASEGT. The CDR3 loop reads CSSSETGTGANVLTF. CDR3 DNA: TGTTCCAGCAGTGAAACGGGGACTGGGGCCAACGTCCTGACTTTC.

This clone came up a few times. The genes are TRBV6-5 and TRBJ1-1; D is unclear. V dropped 2 bases and J dropped 1 base, with 8 bases sitting between them. From germline, CDR1 is MNHEY and CDR2 SVGAGI. This CDR3 comprises 14 residues. This CDR3 is CASSYPGKNTEAFF. The CDR3 region has the DNA TGTGCCAGCAGTTACCCGGGGAAGAACACTGAAGCTTTCTTT.